The clone carrying this T cell receptor beta chain has a count of ten or more. Antigen specificity is unknown. The entry originates in a study of T cell repertoires in cytomegalovirus infection. For the study at large: Based on public TCR beta signatures, there were indications of CMV infection and of a matching HLA type. Study-level results: Frequencies of public TCR beta families were cumulated, and this identified carriers of CMV plus the relevant HLA. HLA-C-restricted CMV clonotypes gave the most frequent clonotype in two of eight donors.

Using its own MiXCR run on the reads, TCRdb lists one record per CDR3 protein. The sample includes around 140,000 distinct CDR3 sequences, about 6.3% of them seen just once. The origin of this receptor is a human donor in good health (CMV status not recorded). Some clones in this sample may be carry-over from other donors' samples. The sequenced material came from PBMCs.

The CDR3: CASSLITPAEAFF. The CDR3 DNA is TGTGCCAGCAGTTTAATAACCCCGGCGGAAGCTTTCTTT. V gene TRBV12-3 or TRBV12-4 combines with J gene TRBJ1-1; D uncertain. The CDR3 covers 13 residues. Trimming pared 2 bases from V and 8 bases from J, leaving 12 bases between.